The 10 T cell receptor beta chains below were found in one sample sequenced in a study of T cell responses to AZD1222 COVID-19 vaccine. Produced via immunoSEQ multiplex PCR; TCRdb's table is partial and in-frame only. Of approximately 120,000 clones in the sample, 90% were seen once. The material was peripheral blood, obtained on day 0 of AZD1222 vaccination. These receptors all stem from an adult in good health.

J is TRBJ1-6 and V is TRBV19, with D perhaps TRBD1 (6 bases). The germline V gene encodes CDR1 LNHDA and CDR2 SQIVND (reference sequence). The CDR3 runs 13 residues. Trimming cost V 5 bases and J 14 bases, with 16 bases left between them. CDR3 DNA: TGTGCCAGTAGTTGGGACACTTCGGCATCCCTCCACTTT. Amino acids: CASSWDTSASLHF.

With regard to this clone: The identical CDR3 is also encoded by other nucleotide sequences in the sample. This chain joins TRBV5-1 and TRBJ2-1, with D tentatively TRBD2 (6 bases). Trimming stripped 4 bases from V and 4 bases from J, with 12 bases between. The CDR3 extends over 14 amino acids. CDR1 and CDR2 from the germline V gene are SGHRS and YFSETQ. The CDR3 nucleotides are TGCGCCAGCAGCCCCTCCGGAGGGTACAATGAGCAGTTCTTC. Encoded protein: CASSPSGGYNEQFF.

V usage is TRBV28 and J usage is TRBJ1-1; D may be TRBD1 (5 bases). The germline CDR1 and CDR2 sequences are MDHEN and SYDVKM. The CDR3 has 15 residues. V dropped 6 bases and J dropped 2 bases, with 16 bases sitting between them. The CDR3 DNA reads as TGTGCCAGCAGCACCGGCTGGACACGTAACACTGAAGCTTTCTTT. Encoded protein: CASSTGWTRNTEAFF.

V and J are TRBV3-1 (or the pseudogene TRBV3-2) and TRBJ2-1; 14 positions match TRBD2. Germline CDR1 LGHDT, CDR2 YNNKEL (reference sequence). CDR3 length equals 17 residues. After removal of 2 bases from V and 14 bases from J, the junction contained 14 bases not matched to a gene. In nucleotides, the CDR3 is TGTGCCAGCAGCCAACCTGAGGGACTAGCGGGAGACACCCGAAAGTTCTTC. It translates to CASSQPEGLAGDTRKFF.

In this sample, this clone turned up once. CDR3 region: CASSQGREQYF. The CDR3 DNA follows: TGCGCCAGCAGCCAGGGTAGGGAGCAGTACTTC. V usage is TRBV4-1 and J usage is TRBJ2-7; D gene ambiguous. The V gene's germline CDR1 is MGHRA and CDR2 YSYEKL. The CDR3 is 11 residues long. Deletions cut 3 bases from V and 7 bases from J, with 7 bases between.

A single count supports this clone. The chain combines TRBV19 with TRBJ2-1; 10 bases fit TRBD2. Looked up from germline, CDR1 is LNHDA and CDR2 is SQIVND (reference sequence). CDR3 length: 15 amino acids. The trim removed 6 bases at V and 6 bases at J, leaving 8 bases unmatched. The CDR3 region has the DNA TGTGCCAGTAGGGAGTTAGCGGGAGGACTCAATGAGCAGTTCTTC. Protein: CASRELAGGLNEQFF. Full variable domain (rest looked up from reference TRBV19 and TRBJ2-1): DGGITQSPKYLFRKEGQNVTLSCEQNLNHDAMYWYRQDPGQGLRLIYYSQIVNDFQKGDIAEGYSVSREKKESFPLTVTSAQKNPTAFYLCASRELAGGLNEQFFGPGTRLTVL.

This sequence joins TRBV9 and TRBJ2-1; perhaps TRBD2 as D (6 bases). With 4 bases removed from V and 1 base from J, the gap between germline ends came to 12 bases. From germline, CDR1 is SGDLS and CDR2 YYNGEE. The length of the CDR3 is 15 residues. This chain's CDR3 is CASSTRGKSYNEQFF. In nucleotides, the CDR3 is TGTGCCAGCAGCACCCGCGGGAAATCCTACAATGAGCAGTTCTTC.

The chain has TRBV18 and TRBJ2-1, with 8 positions matching TRBD2. V dropped 4 bases and J dropped 5; count of bases not matched to a gene: 1. CDR1 is KGHSH and CDR2 is LQKENI in the germline V gene. CDR3 length equals 13 residues. The CDR3 region has the DNA TGTGCCAGCTCACGGACTAGCCACAATGAGCAGTTCTTC. Residues: CASSRTSHNEQFF.

The V gene is TRBV29-1, the J gene TRBJ2-7, with a tentative D call TRBD2 (6 bases). Germline values: CDR1 SQVTM, CDR2 ANQGSEA. This CDR3 has 12 residues. V dropped 8 bases and J dropped 3 bases, with 14 bases sitting between them. The CDR3 DNA reads TGCAGCTCCATCGGGAGAAACTACGAGCAGTACTTC. It encodes CSSIGRNYEQYF.

V is TRBV30 and J is TRBJ1-1; possible D gene TRBD1, 5 bases. Germline assignment: CDR1 GTSNPN and CDR2 SVGIG (reference sequence). Trimming took off 3 bases at V and 2 bases at J, with 10 bases between the two ends. The CDR3 sequence is 13 residues long. CDR3 residues: CAWSVQVNTEAFF. For the CDR3, the DNA is TGTGCCTGGAGCGTACAGGTTAACACTGAAGCTTTCTTT.